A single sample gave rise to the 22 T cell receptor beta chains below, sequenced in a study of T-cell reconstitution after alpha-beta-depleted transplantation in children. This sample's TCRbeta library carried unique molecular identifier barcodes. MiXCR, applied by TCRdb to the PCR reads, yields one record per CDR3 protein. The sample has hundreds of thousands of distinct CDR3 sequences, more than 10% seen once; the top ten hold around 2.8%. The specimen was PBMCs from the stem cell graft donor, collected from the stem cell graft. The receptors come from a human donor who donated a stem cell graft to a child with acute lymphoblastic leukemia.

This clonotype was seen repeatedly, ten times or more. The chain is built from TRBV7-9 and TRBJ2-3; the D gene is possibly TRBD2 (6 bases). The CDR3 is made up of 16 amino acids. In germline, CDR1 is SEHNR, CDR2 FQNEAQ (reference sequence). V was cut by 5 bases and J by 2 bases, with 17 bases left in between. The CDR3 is CASSDPTRPFTDTQYF. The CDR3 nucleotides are TGTGCCAGCAGCGACCCGACTAGACCCTTCACAGATACGCAGTATTTT.

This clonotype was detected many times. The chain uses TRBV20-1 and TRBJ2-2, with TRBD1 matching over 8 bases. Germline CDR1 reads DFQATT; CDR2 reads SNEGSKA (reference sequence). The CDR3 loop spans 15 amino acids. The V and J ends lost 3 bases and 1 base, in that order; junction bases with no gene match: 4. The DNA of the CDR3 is TGCAGTGCTAGTATCGGGACAGGGAACACCGGGGAGCTGTTTTTT. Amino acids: CSASIGTGNTGELFF.

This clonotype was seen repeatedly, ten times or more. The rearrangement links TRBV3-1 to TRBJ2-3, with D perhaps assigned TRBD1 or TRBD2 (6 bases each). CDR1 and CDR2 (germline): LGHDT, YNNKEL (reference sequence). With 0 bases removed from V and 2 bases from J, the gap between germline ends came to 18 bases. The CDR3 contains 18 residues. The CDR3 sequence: CASSQEGGSGLLTDTQYF. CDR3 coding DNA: TGTGCCAGCAGCCAAGAAGGGGGTAGCGGCCTCCTCACAGATACGCAGTATTTT.

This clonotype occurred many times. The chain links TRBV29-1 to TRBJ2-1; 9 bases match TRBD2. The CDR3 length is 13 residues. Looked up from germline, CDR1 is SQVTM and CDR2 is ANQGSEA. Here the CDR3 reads CSGGLAREGEQFF. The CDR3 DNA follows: TGCAGTGGGGGACTAGCTAGGGAGGGTGAGCAGTTCTTC.

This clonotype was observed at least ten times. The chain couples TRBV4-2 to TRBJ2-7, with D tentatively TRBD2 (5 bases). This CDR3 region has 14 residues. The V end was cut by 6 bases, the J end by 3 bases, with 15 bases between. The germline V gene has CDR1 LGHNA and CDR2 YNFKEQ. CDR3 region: CASSKTTRDYEQYF. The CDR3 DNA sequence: TGTGCCAGCAGTAAGACCACGAGGGACTACGAGCAGTACTTC.

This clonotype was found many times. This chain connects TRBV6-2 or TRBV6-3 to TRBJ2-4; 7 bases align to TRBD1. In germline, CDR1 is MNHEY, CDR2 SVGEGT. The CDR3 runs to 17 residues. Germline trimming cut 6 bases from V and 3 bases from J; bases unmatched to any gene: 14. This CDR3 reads CASRDHTGASYKNIQYF. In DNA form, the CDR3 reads TGTGCCAGCAGGGACCATACAGGGGCCTCCTACAAAAACATTCAGTACTTC.

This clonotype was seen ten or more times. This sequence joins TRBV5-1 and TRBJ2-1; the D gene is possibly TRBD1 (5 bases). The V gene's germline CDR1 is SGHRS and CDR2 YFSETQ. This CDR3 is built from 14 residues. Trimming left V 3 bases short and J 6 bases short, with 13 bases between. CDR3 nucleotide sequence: TGCGCCAGCAGCTGGGTCACAGGTCTCAATGAGCAGTTCTTC. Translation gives CASSWVTGLNEQFF.

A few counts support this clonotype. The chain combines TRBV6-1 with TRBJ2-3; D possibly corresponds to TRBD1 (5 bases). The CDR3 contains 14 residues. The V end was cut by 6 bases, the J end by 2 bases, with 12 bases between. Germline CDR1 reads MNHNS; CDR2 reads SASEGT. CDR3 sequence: CASSLRGFTDTQYF. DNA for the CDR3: TGTGCCAGCAGCCTAAGGGGTTTCACAGATACGCAGTATTTT.

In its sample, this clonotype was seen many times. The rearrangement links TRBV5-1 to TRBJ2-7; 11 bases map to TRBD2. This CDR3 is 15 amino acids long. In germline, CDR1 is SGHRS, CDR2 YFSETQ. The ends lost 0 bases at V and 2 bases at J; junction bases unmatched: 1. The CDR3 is CASSLVTSGTYEQYF. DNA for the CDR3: TGCGCCAGCAGCTTGGTGACTAGCGGGACCTACGAGCAGTACTTC.

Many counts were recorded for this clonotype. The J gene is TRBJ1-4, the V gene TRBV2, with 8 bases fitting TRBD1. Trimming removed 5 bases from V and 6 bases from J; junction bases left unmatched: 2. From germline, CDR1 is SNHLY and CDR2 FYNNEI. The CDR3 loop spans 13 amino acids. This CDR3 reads CASSTTGDEKLFF. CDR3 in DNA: TGTGCCAGCAGTACGACAGGGGATGAAAAACTGTTTTTT.

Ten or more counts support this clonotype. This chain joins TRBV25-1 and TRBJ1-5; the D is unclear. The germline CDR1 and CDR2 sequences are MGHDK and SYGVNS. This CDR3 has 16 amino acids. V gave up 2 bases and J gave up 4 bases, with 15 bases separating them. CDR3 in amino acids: CASSEDTGSGNQPQHF. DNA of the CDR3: TGTGCCAGCAGTGAAGATACCGGCTCTGGGAATCAGCCCCAGCATTTT.

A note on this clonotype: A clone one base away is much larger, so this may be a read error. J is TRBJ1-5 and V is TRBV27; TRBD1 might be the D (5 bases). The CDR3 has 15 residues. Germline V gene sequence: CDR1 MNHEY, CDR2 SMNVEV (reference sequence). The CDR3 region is CASGLDQGGNQPQHF. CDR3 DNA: TGTGCCAGCGGTTTAGACCAGGGTGGCAATCAGCCCCAGCATTTT.

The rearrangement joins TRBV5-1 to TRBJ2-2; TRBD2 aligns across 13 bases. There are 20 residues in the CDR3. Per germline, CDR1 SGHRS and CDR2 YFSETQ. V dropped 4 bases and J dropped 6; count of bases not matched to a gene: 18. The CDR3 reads CASSARTSGRMMYVAGELFF. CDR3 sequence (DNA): TGCGCCAGCAGCGCACGGACTAGCGGGAGAATGATGTACGTTGCCGGGGAGCTGTTTTTT.

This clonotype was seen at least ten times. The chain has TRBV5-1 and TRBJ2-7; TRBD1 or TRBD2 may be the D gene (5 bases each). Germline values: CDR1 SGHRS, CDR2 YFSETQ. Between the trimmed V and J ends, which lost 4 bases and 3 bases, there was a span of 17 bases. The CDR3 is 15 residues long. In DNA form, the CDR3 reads TGCGCCAGCAGCATTTCCGGGACGGCCGGCTACGAGCAGTACTTC. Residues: CASSISGTAGYEQYF.

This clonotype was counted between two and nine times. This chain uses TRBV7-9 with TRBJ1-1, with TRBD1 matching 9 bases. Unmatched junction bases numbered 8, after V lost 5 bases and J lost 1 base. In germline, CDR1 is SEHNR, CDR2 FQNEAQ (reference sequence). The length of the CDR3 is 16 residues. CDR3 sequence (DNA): TGTGCCAGCAGCCCGCCGGGACAGGGCCCGAACACTGAAGCTTTCTTT. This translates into CASSPPGQGPNTEAFF.

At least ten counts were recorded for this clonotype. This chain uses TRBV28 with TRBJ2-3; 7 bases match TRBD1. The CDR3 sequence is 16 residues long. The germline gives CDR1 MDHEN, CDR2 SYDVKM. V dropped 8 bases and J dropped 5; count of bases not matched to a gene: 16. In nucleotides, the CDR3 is TGTGCCAGCTCGCAAGCCATCCAAGGGGGCTTAGATACGCAGTATTTT. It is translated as CASSQAIQGGLDTQYF. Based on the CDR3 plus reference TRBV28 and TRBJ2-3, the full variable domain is DVKVTQSSRYLVKRTGEKVFLECVQDMDHENMFWYRQDPGLGLRLIYFSYDVKMKEKGDIPEGYSVSREKKERFSLILESASTNQTSMYLCASSQAIQGGLDTQYFGPGTRLTVL.

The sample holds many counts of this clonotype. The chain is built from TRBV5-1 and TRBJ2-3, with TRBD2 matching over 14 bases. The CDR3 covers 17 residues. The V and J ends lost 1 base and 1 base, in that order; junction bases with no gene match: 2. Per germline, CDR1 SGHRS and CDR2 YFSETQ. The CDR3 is CASSLSGLAGGTDTQYF. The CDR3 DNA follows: TGCGCCAGCAGCTTGTCGGGACTAGCGGGGGGCACAGATACGCAGTATTTT. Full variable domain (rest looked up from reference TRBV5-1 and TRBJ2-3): KAGVTQTPRYLIKTRGQQVTLSCSPISGHRSVSWYQQTPGQGLQFLFEYFSETQRNKGNFPGRFSGRQFSNSRSEMNVSTLELGDSALYLCASSLSGLAGGTDTQYFGPGTRLTVL.

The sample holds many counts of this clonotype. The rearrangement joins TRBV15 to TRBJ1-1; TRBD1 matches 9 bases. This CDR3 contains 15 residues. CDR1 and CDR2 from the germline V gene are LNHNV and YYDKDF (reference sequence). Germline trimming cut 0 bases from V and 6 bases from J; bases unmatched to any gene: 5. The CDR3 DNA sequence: TGTGCCACCAGCAGAGAGGGGACAGGGATATCTGAAGCTTTCTTT. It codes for CATSREGTGISEAFF.

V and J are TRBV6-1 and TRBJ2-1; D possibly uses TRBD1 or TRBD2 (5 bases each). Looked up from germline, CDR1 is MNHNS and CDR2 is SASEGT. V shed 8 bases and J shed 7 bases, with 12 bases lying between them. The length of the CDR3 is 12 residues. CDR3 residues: CASSQGPNEQFF. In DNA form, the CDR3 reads TGTGCCAGCTCCCAGGGACCGAATGAGCAGTTCTTC.

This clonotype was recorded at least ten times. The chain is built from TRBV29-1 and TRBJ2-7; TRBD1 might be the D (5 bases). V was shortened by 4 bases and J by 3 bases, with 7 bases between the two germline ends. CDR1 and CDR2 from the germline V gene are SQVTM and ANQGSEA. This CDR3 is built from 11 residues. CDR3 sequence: CSVGQSYEQYF. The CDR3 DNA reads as TGCAGCGTTGGACAGAGCTACGAGCAGTACTTC.

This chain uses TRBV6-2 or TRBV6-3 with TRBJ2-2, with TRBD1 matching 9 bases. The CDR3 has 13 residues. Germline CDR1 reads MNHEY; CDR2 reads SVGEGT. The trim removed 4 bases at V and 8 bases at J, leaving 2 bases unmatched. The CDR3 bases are TGTGCCAGCAGTTCACAGGGGGCTGGGGAGCTGTTTTTT. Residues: CASSSQGAGELFF.

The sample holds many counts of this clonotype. CDR3 residues: CSPYGATDTQYF. In nucleotides, the CDR3 is TGCAGTCCCTACGGCGCCACAGATACGCAGTATTTT. The rearrangement uses TRBV20-1 and TRBJ2-3; no firm D call. This CDR3 is 12 amino acids long. Trimming shortened V by 8 bases and J by 2 bases, and 11 bases separated the two germline ends. In germline, CDR1 is DFQATT, CDR2 SNEGSKA (reference sequence).